The 6 T cell receptor beta chains reported below all come from one sample, sequenced in a study of post-analysis software for immune sequencing data. Findings and limits, study-wide: Several TRBV segments (TRBV5-6, TRBV5-1 and TRBV20-1 among them) occurred more frequently in patients than in controls.

Antigens for these TCRs are unknown. Prepared TCR beta cDNA libraries contained unique molecular identifiers. Via MiXCR, TCRdb re-called the PCR reads, giving one row per CDR3 protein. The sample includes 650,000 to 850,000 distinct CDR3 sequences, 35% to 55% of them seen just once. The specimen sequenced was blood. These receptors all come from a girl aged 10 to 17 with multiple sclerosis.

V and J are TRBV12-3 or TRBV12-4 and TRBJ2-1; no clear D gene. V shed 4 bases and J shed 10 bases, with 17 bases lying between them. The CDR3 contains 14 residues. For the CDR3, the DNA is TGTGCCAGCAGTTCTGGGGTAGTAAGTACGGAGCAGTTCTTC. It specifies CASSSGVVSTEQFF.

CDR3 DNA sequence: TGTGCCAGCAGTCTCCTCACTAGCGGGGGTAGGGATACGCAGTATTTT. It translates to CASSLLTSGGRDTQYF. The V call is TRBV28, the J call TRBJ2-3; TRBD2 matches at 11 bases. CDR1 and CDR2 (germline): MDHEN, SYDVKM. The CDR3 length is 16 residues. The trim removed 5 bases at V and 6 bases at J, leaving 10 bases unmatched.

The rearrangement uses TRBV27 and TRBJ2-3, with 10 bases fitting TRBD2. The V gene end was trimmed by 3 bases and the J gene end by 5 bases; junction bases not matched to a gene: 5. Germline CDR1 reads MNHEY; CDR2 reads SMNVEV (reference sequence). The CDR3 has 15 amino acids. CDR3 region: CASSLLAGVGDTQYF. In DNA form, the CDR3 reads TGTGCCAGCAGTTTGCTAGCGGGAGTGGGAGATACGCAGTATTTT.

CDR3 sequence (DNA): TGTGCCAGCAGCTTAGTTACTAGCGGGAGTGGGGATTCCTACAATGAGCAGTTCTTC. Protein product: CASSLVTSGSGDSYNEQFF. V gene TRBV7-9 combines with J gene TRBJ2-1; 11 nucleotides match TRBD2. CDR3 length equals 19 residues. From germline, CDR1 is SEHNR and CDR2 FQNEAQ (reference sequence). J gave up 1 base and V 1 base, and 9 bases lay outside the gene matches.

The chain is built from TRBV7-2 and TRBJ2-7, with 7 positions matching TRBD2. The end of the DNA aligns better with TRBJ2-5, so the J call may be wrong. CDR3 size: 16 residues. Germline CDR1 reads SGHTA; CDR2 reads FQGNSA. The CDR3 DNA follows: TGTGCCAGCAGCTTAGCGCACGGACTAGTGGGCGAGACCCAGTACTTC. It encodes CASSLAHGLVGETQYF.

The rearrangement uses TRBV20-1 and TRBJ2-4; D is undetermined. The V gene's germline CDR1 is DFQATT and CDR2 SNEGSKA (reference sequence). The CDR3 is 15 residues long. Trimming stripped 4 bases from V and 0 bases from J, with 13 bases between. The CDR3 sequence is CSAMDGSLAKNIQYF. DNA for the CDR3: TGCAGTGCTATGGACGGCAGCTTAGCCAAAAACATTCAGTACTTC.